This TCR beta chain was documented in a study of response to subunit inactivated influenza vaccine. TCRdb called the RT-PCR reads again in MiXCR, with one record for every CDR3 protein. Altogether a few hundred thousand distinct CDR3 sequences are present, about 20% being singletons, with the ten largest covering over 9%. This specimen consisted of PBMCs from blood, obtained less than 22 months after vaccination. The sequence came from a man aged 45 to 70 who received an inactivated influenza vaccine.

Here the CDR3 reads CASSTGDLSNQPQHF. The CDR3 DNA reads TGTGCCAGCAGTACCGGGGACCTTAGCAATCAGCCCCAGCATTTT. The V gene is TRBV28, the J gene TRBJ1-5; tentatively, D is TRBD1 (5 bases). Germline CDR1 and CDR2: MDHEN and SYDVKM. The CDR3 length is 15 residues. The V end lost 5 bases, the J end lost 0 bases, and 11 bases lay between the germline ends. The full variable domain, rest sourced from reference TRBV28 and TRBJ1-5, is DVKVTQSSRYLVKRTGEKVFLECVQDMDHENMFWYRQDPGLGLRLIYFSYDVKMKEKGDIPEGYSVSREKKERFSLILESASTNQTSMYLCASSTGDLSNQPQHFGDGTRLSIL.